These 18 T cell receptor beta chains originate from one sample sequenced in a study of blood T cell repertoires in COVID-19. This table comes from immunoSEQ multiplex PCR, and its TCRdb copy is limited to in-frame clones, with some not included. The data hold 250,000 or so clones, with more than 70% observed a single time. Sample: PBMCs or T cells enriched from blood (not recorded which). These receptors came from a woman in her 40s with acute COVID-19.

J is TRBJ2-1 and V is TRBV5-1, with 14 bases aligning to TRBD2. Germline loops: CDR1 SGHRS, CDR2 YFSETQ. V lost 3 bases, J lost 6 bases, and 5 bases stayed unmatched. CDR3 size: 16 residues. DNA of the CDR3: TGCGCCAGCAGCTCATCCGGGACTAGCGGGGGCAATGAGCAGTTCTTC. Translated, it gives CASSSSGTSGGNEQFF.

The rearrangement links TRBV18 to TRBJ1-2; TRBD1 matches at 9 bases. CDR3 size: 15 residues. The germline gives CDR1 KGHSH, CDR2 LQKENI. Germline trimming cut 2 bases from V and 2 bases from J; bases unmatched to any gene: 3. This CDR3 is CASSPSTGGNYGYTF. CDR3 nucleotide sequence: TGTGCCAGCTCACCATCGACAGGGGGGAACTATGGCTACACCTTC. The full variable domain, its missing parts supplied by reference TRBV18 and TRBJ1-2, is NAGVMQNPRHLVRRRGQEARLRCSPMKGHSHVYWYRQLPEEGLKFMVYLQKENIIDESGMPKERFSAEFPKEGPSILRIQQVVRGDSAAYFCASSPSTGGNYGYTFGSGTRLTVV.

The V call is TRBV10-1, the J call TRBJ2-5; the match to TRBD2 covers 14 bases. The CDR3 spans 18 residues. V shed 0 bases and J 2 bases; nucleotides not matched to a gene: 5. CDR1 and CDR2 from the germline V gene are WNHNN and SYGVQD (reference sequence). The CDR3 loop is CASSESKGTSGGQETQYF. CDR3 DNA: TGCGCCAGCAGTGAGTCGAAAGGGACTAGCGGGGGACAAGAGACCCAGTACTTC.

V is TRBV19 and J is TRBJ1-5; 9 bases align to TRBD1. Germline V gene lookup returns CDR1 LNHDA and CDR2 SQIVND (reference sequence). The CDR3 totals 16 residues. The V and J ends lost 4 bases and 1 base, in that order; junction bases with no gene match: 5. The CDR3 DNA follows: TGTGCCAGTAGTAGAGTCGACAGGGGGAGCAATCAGCCCCAGCATTTT. Protein product: CASSRVDRGSNQPQHF.

The chain is built from TRBV5-1 and TRBJ2-5, with TRBD2 matching 9 bases. The CDR3 spans 16 residues. The germline CDR1 and CDR2 sequences are SGHRS and YFSETQ. Trimming took 1 base from V and 0 from J; bases not matched to a gene: 4. The CDR3 nucleotides are TGCGCCAGCAGCTTGTCTCTAGCGGGGAACCAAGAGACCCAGTACTTC. Its protein is CASSLSLAGNQETQYF.

The chain has TRBV3-1 (or the pseudogene TRBV3-2) and TRBJ1-6, with TRBD1 identical over 8 bases. V lost 1 base and J lost 7; bases outside the gene matches: 3. The CDR3 loop spans 15 amino acids. Germline CDR1 reads LGHDT; CDR2 reads YNNKEL (reference sequence). Here the CDR3 reads CASSQGTGMNSPLHF. The CDR3 DNA reads as TGTGCCAGCAGCCAAGGGACAGGGATGAATTCACCCCTCCACTTT.

The chain has TRBV5-6 and TRBJ1-2, with 7 bases identical to TRBD1. The junction had 2 bases not matched to a gene; V was cut back by 0 bases and J by 3 bases. CDR3 size: 14 residues. Germline assignment: CDR1 SGHDT and CDR2 YYEEEE. The CDR3: CASSLGTGHYGYTF. CDR3 nucleotide sequence: TGTGCCAGCAGCTTGGGGACAGGTCACTATGGCTACACCTTC.

This chain connects TRBV7-9 to TRBJ2-4; TRBD2 is a possible D gene (6 bases). V was cut by 1 base and J by 0 bases, with 10 bases left in between. CDR1 is SEHNR, CDR2 FQNEAQ, per germline (reference sequence). The CDR3 runs 16 residues. CDR3 residues: CASSLGGGLAKNIQYF. The CDR3 coding sequence is TGTGCCAGCAGCTTAGGGGGAGGCTTAGCCAAAAACATTCAGTACTTC.

The sample holds one count of this clone. V and J are TRBV6-5 and TRBJ1-5; D unclear. The CDR3 has 14 amino acids. The V end lost 6 bases, the J end lost 2 bases, and 11 bases lay between the germline ends. The germline gives CDR1 MNHEY, CDR2 SVGAGI. CDR3 DNA: TGTGCCAGCAGAGACTCTTGGGGCAATCAGCCCCAGCATTTT. Protein sequence: CASRDSWGNQPQHF.

This clone occurred once. This chain uses TRBV5-4 with TRBJ2-2; D remains ambiguous. Germline CDR1 reads SGHNT; CDR2 reads YYREEE (reference sequence). The CDR3 has 15 residues. Trimming shortened V by 5 bases and J by 7 bases, and 18 bases separated the two germline ends. CDR3 in amino acids: CASSPHLVSDGELFF. CDR3 DNA: TGTGCCAGCAGTCCCCACTTAGTATCCGACGGGGAGCTGTTTTTT. The whole variable domain, filled in from reference TRBV5-4 and TRBJ2-2, reads ETGVTQSPTHLIKTRGQQVTLRCSSQSGHNTVSWYQQALGQGPQFIFQYYREEENGRGNFPPRFSGLQFPNYSSELNVNALELDDSALYLCASSPHLVSDGELFFGEGSRLTVL.

V and J are TRBV11-2 and TRBJ2-7; no clear D. Germline V lookup: CDR1 SGHAT, CDR2 FQNNGV. This CDR3 has 12 amino acids. V gave up 2 bases and J gave up 4 bases, with 6 bases separating them. For the CDR3, the DNA is TGTGCCAGCAGCTTACGCAGGTACGAGCAGTACTTC. It is translated as CASSLRRYEQYF.

V usage is TRBV5-3 and J usage is TRBJ1-5, with 8 bases lining up with TRBD1. TRBV5-3 is sorted into the ORF group, with uncertain function. V shed 1 base, J shed 6 bases, and the junction held 18 bases outside the gene matches. The CDR3 sequence is 19 residues long. The CDR3 spells CARSLRISPPTGGTQPQHF. The CDR3 DNA reads as TGTGCCAGAAGCTTGAGAATTTCCCCCCCCACAGGGGGTACTCAGCCCCAGCATTTT.

This clone was found a few times. The chain is built from TRBV4-3 and TRBJ1-1, with D hard to call. Deletions cut 0 bases from V and 1 base from J, with 6 bases between. Germline lookup yields CDR1 LGHNA and CDR2 YSLEER. The CDR3 has 14 residues. CDR3 sequence: CASSQDPRNTEAFF. As DNA, the CDR3 is TGCGCCAGCAGCCAAGATCCCAGGAACACTGAAGCTTTCTTT.

The rearrangement joins TRBV2 to TRBJ2-2; TRBD2 aligns across 10 bases. The CDR3 runs to 13 residues. Germline CDR1 and CDR2: SNHLY and FYNNEI. V trimming: 7 bases; J trimming: 8 bases; junction bases outside the gene matches: 4. DNA for the CDR3: TGTGCCAGCAAAGCGGGGGGGCGTGGGGAGCTGTTTTTT. It specifies CASKAGGRGELFF. The entire variable domain, with the rest obtained from reference TRBV2 and TRBJ2-2, is as follows: EPEVTQTPSHQVTQMGQEVILRCVPISNHLYFYWYRQILGQKVEFLVSFYNNEISEKSEIFDDQFSVERPDGSNFTLKIRSTKLEDSAMYFCASKAGGRGELFFGEGSRLTVL.

The gene calls are TRBV7-2 and TRBJ1-2; D is ambiguous. Germline CDR1 is SGHTA and CDR2 is FQGNSA. The germline V and J ends were trimmed by 1 base and 5 bases, with 11 bases remaining between them. The CDR3 has 14 residues. The chain's CDR3 is CASSLDVAQYGYTF. The CDR3 coding sequence is TGTGCCAGCAGCTTAGACGTAGCCCAGTATGGCTACACCTTC. Together with reference TRBV7-2 and TRBJ1-2, the CDR3 gives the full variable domain: GAGVSQSPSNKVTEKGKDVELRCDPISGHTALYWYRQSLGQGLEFLIYFQGNSAPDKSGLPSDRFSAERTGGSVSTLTIQRTQQEDSAVYLCASSLDVAQYGYTFGSGTRLTVV.

This chain connects TRBV27 to TRBJ2-1; D possibly corresponds to TRBD2 (5 bases). This CDR3 spans 14 amino acids. V was pared by 1 base and J by 7 bases, with 11 bases between. Germline lookup yields CDR1 MNHEY and CDR2 SMNVEV (reference sequence). CDR3 nucleotide sequence: TGTGCCAGCAGTTTATTCCCAGGAGGAAATGAGCAGTTCTTC. Protein sequence: CASSLFPGGNEQFF.

The V and J genes are TRBV7-6 and TRBJ1-4, with 11 bases matching TRBD1. This CDR3 spans 16 amino acids. The junction had 3 bases not matched to a gene; V was cut back by 1 base and J by 5 bases. Germline V lookup: CDR1 SGHVS, CDR2 FNYEAQ. This CDR3 reads CASSLGTGGGNEKLFF. In nucleotides, the CDR3 is TGTGCCAGCAGCTTAGGGACAGGGGGCGGGAATGAAAAACTGTTTTTT. The entire variable domain, with the rest obtained from reference TRBV7-6 and TRBJ1-4, is as follows: GAGVSQSPRYKVTKRGQDVALRCDPISGHVSLYWYRQALGQGPEFLTYFNYEAQQDKSGLPNDRFSAERPEGSISTLTIQRTEQRDSAMYRCASSLGTGGGNEKLFFGSGTQLSVL.

This clone has a single count. The rearrangement joins TRBV7-9 to TRBJ1-5; no clear D. CDR3 length: 13 amino acids. CDR1 is SEHNR and CDR2 is FQNEAQ in the germline V gene (reference sequence). V was clipped by 1 base and J by 4 bases, with 5 bases between them. The CDR3 DNA reads as TGTGCCAGCAGCTTAGACTGGAATCAGCCCCAGCATTTT. It codes for CASSLDWNQPQHF.